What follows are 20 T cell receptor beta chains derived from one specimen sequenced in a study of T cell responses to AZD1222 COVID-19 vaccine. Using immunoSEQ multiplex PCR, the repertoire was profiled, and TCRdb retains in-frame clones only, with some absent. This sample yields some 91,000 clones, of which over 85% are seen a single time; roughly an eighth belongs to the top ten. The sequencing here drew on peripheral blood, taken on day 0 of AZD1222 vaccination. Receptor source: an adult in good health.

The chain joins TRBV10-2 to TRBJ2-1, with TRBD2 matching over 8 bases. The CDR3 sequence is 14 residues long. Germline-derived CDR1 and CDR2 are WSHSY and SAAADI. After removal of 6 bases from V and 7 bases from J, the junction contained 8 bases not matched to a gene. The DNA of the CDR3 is TGCGCCAGCAGGGCCGGGAGGGCCATGAATGAGCAGTTCTTC. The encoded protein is CASRAGRAMNEQFF.

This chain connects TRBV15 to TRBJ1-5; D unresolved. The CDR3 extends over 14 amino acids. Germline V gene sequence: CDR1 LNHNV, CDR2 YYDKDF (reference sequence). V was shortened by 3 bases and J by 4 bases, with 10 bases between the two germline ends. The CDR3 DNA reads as TGTGCCACCAGCAGGGGCTGGGGAAATCAGCCCCAGCATTTT. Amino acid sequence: CATSRGWGNQPQHF.

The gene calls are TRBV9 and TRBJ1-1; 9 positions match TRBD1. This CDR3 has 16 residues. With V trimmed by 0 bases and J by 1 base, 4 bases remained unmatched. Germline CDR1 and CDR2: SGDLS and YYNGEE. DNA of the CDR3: TGTGCCAGCAGCGTAGGGGACAGGGTTTGGAACACTGAAGCTTTCTTT. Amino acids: CASSVGDRVWNTEAFF.

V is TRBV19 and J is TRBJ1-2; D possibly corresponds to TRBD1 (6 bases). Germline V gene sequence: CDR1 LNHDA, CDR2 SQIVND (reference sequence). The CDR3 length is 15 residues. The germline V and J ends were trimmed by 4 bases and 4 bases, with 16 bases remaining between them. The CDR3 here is CASSTTTGAVYGYTF. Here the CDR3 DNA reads TGTGCCAGTAGTACGACGACAGGCGCCGTCTATGGCTACACCTTC.

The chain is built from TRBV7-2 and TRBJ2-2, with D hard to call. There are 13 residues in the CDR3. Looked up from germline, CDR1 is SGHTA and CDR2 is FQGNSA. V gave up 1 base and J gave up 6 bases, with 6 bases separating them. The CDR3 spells CASSLVQSGELFF. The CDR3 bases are TGTGCCAGCAGCTTAGTACAGTCCGGGGAGCTGTTTTTT.

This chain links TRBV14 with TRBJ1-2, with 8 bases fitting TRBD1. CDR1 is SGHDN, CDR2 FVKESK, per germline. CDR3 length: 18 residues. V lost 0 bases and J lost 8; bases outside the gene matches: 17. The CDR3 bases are TGTGCCAGCAGCCAAGATCTGCGGCAGGGGGCGCACCCGGGCGGCTACACCTTC. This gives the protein CASSQDLRQGAHPGGYTF. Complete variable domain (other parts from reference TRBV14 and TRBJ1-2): EAGVTQFPSHSVIEKGQTVTLRCDPISGHDNLYWYRRVMGKEIKFLLHFVKESKQDESGMPNNRFLAERTGGTYSTLKVQPAELEDSGVYFCASSQDLRQGAHPGGYTFGSGTRLTVV.

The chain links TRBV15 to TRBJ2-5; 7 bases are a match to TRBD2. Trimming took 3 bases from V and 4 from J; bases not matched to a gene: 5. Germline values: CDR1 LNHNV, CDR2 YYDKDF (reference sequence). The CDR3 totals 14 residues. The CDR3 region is CATSRDRLAETQYF. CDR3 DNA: TGTGCCACCAGCAGGGACCGACTAGCAGAGACCCAGTACTTC.

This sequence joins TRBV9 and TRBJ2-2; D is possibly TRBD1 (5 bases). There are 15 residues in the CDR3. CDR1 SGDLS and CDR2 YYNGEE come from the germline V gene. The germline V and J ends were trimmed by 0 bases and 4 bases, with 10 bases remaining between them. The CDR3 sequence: CASSVVGQTTGELFF. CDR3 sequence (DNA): TGTGCCAGCAGCGTAGTCGGACAAACCACCGGGGAGCTGTTTTTT.

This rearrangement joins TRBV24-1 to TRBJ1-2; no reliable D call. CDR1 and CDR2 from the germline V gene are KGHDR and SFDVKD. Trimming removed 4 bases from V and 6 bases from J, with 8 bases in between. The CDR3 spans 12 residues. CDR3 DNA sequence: TGTGCCACCAGTGAGAGCGGTAATGGCTACACCTTC. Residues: CATSESGNGYTF.

DNA for the CDR3: TGTGCCTGGTCGACAGGGAATAGCAATCAGCCCCAGCATTTT. Protein: CAWSTGNSNQPQHF. The rearrangement uses TRBV30 and TRBJ1-5; 7 bases are a match to TRBD1. Trimming took 5 bases from V and 0 from J; bases not matched to a gene: 4. The CDR3 totals 14 residues. Germline-derived CDR1 and CDR2 are GTSNPN and SVGIG (reference sequence).

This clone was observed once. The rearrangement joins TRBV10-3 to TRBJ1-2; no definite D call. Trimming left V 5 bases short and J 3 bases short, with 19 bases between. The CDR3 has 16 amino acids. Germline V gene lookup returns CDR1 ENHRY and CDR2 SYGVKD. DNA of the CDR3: TGTGCCATCAGTAAGACGACAAACCCTACTGACTATGGCTACACCTTC. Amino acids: CAISKTTNPTDYGYTF.

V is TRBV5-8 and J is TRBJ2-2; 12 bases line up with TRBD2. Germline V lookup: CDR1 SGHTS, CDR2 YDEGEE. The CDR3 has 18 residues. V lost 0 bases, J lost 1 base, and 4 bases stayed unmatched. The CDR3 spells CASSLGLAGVLNTGELFF. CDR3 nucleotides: TGTGCCAGCAGCTTGGGACTAGCGGGAGTCCTGAACACCGGGGAGCTGTTTTTT.

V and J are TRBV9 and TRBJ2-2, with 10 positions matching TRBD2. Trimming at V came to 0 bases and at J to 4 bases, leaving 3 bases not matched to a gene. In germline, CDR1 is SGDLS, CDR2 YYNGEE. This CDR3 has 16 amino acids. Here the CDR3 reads CASSVELAGGTGELFF. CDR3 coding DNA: TGTGCCAGCAGCGTAGAATTAGCGGGGGGCACCGGGGAGCTGTTTTTT.

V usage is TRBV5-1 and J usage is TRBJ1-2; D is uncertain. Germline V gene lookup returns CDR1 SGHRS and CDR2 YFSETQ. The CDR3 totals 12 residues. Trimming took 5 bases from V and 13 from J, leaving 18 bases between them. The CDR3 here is CASSQRAGPGTF. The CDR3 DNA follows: TGCGCCAGCAGTCAAAGGGCAGGTCCGGGCACCTTC.

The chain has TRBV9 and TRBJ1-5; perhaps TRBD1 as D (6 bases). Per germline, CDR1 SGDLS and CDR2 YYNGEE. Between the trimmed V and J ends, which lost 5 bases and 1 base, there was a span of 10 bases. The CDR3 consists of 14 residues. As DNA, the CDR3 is TGTGCCAGCAGGCCCGGACAGAGCAATCAGCCCCAGCATTTT. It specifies CASRPGQSNQPQHF.

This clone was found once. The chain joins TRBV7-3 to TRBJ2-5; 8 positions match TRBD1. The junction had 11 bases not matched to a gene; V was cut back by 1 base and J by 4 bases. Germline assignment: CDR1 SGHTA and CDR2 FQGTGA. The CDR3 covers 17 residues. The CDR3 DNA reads TGTGCCAGCAGCTTAAAGTCAAGGACAGGGATCCGAGAGACCCAGTACTTC. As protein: CASSLKSRTGIRETQYF.

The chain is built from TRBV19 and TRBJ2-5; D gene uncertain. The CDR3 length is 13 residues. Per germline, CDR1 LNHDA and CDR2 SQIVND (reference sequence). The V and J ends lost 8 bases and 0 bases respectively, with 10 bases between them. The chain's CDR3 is CASQETYQETQYF. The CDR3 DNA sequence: TGTGCCAGTCAAGAGACTTACCAAGAGACCCAGTACTTC.

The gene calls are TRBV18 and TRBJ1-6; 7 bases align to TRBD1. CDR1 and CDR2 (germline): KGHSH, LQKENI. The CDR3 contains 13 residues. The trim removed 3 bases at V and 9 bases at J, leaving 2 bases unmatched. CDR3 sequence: CASSPQGVSPLHF. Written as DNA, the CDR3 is TGTGCCAGCTCACCGCAGGGGGTTTCACCCCTCCACTTT.

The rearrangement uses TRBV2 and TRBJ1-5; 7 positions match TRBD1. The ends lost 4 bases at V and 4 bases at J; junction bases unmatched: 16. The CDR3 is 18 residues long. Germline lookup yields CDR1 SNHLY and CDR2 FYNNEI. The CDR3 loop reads CASSVAARGGGLNQPQHF. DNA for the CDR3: TGTGCCAGCAGTGTGGCGGCCAGGGGAGGGGGCCTAAATCAGCCCCAGCATTTT.

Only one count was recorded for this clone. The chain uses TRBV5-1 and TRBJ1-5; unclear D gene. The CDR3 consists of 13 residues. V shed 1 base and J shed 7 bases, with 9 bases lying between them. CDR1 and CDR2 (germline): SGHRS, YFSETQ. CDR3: CASSLSGGQPQHF. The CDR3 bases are TGCGCCAGCAGCTTGTCCGGTGGCCAGCCCCAGCATTTT.